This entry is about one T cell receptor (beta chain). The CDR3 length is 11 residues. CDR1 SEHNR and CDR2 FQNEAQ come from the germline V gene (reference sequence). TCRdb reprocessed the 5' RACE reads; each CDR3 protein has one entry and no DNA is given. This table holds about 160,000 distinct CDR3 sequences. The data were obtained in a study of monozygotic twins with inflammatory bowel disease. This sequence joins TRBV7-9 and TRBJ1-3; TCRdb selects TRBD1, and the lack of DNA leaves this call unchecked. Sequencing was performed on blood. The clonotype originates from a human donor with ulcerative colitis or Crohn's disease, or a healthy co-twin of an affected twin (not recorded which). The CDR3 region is CASSLEGVQQF.